This section outlines one TCR beta chain sequence together with its context. The data are from a study of blood T cell repertoires in COVID-19. Study-wide context: Sites across the United States, Italy and Spain contributed samples from acute and convalescent COVID-19. Sources were T cells, B-cell-depleted T cells, or PBMCs; the material itself was cDNA or gDNA.

Germline V lookup: CDR1 PRHDT, CDR2 FYEKMQ (reference sequence). The CDR3 is 15 residues long. V was clipped by 3 bases and J by 5 bases, with 15 bases between them. TCRdb keeps only in-frame clones here, not all; method: immunoSEQ multiplex PCR. The sample yields some 220,000 clones, 70% to 85% seen once. This receptor was identified in a man in his fifties or sixties with active or convalescent COVID-19. The sample was peripheral blood. The genes are TRBV13 and TRBJ2-3; possibly TRBD2 for D (6 bases). The CDR3 DNA follows: TGTGCCAGCAGCTTGCGACTAGAGAGCGGAGATACGCAGTATTTT. It translates to CASSLRLESGDTQYF.